The 12 T cell receptor beta chains below come from one sample, sequenced in a study of human T cells and chemical hapten exposure. A single record per CDR3 protein comes from TCRdb applying MiXCR to the RACE reads. The sample shows around 74,000 distinct CDR3 sequences, approximately 35% of them seen only once. As for time point: patch test 1, 2 weeks after DPC sensitization. Sample treatment: therapeutic diphenylcyclopropenone sensitization with weekly scalp DPC. Sequenced material: whole blood, taken in connection with sensitization to the hapten diphenylcyclopropenone (DPC). All receptors derive from a man between 35 and 55 years old with alopecia areata. Some clones in this sample may be carry-over from other donors' samples.

This clonotype was seen more than once but under ten times. The chain joins TRBV12-3 or TRBV12-4 to TRBJ1-6; D remains ambiguous. This CDR3 contains 14 residues. Trimming left V 2 bases short and J 7 bases short, with 9 bases between. The CDR3 is CASSLRTGNSPLHF. DNA of the CDR3: TGTGCCAGCAGTTTACGGACCGGAAATTCACCCCTCCACTTT.

In this sample, this clonotype turned up a few times. The chain employs TRBV20-1 and TRBJ2-3, with D tentatively TRBD1 or TRBD2 (5 bases each). The CDR3 length is 13 residues. V lost 3 bases to trimming and J lost 2 bases, with 9 bases between them. Germline values: CDR1 DFQATT, CDR2 SNEGSKA (reference sequence). CDR3 in DNA: TGCAGTGCTAGTTCCGGGACCACAGATACGCAGTATTTT. Translating gives CSASSGTTDTQYF.

This clonotype came up a few times. The chain has TRBV7-2 and TRBJ2-7; possibly TRBD2 for D (6 bases). Germline loops: CDR1 SGHTA, CDR2 FQGNSA. This CDR3 comprises 14 residues. Trimming pared 2 bases from V and 6 bases from J, leaving 14 bases between. The CDR3 bases are TGTGCCAGCAGCTTACGTACGGGAGAGTCCGAGCAGTACTTC. Its protein product is CASSLRTGESEQYF.

The V and J genes are TRBV15 and TRBJ2-3; D remains ambiguous. Looked up from germline, CDR1 is LNHNV and CDR2 is YYDKDF (reference sequence). The V gene lost 2 bases and the J gene lost 5 bases, with 2 bases spanning the gap. CDR3 length: 11 amino acids. DNA of the CDR3: TGTGCCACCAGCAGACAAGATACGCAGTATTTT. This encodes CATSRQDTQYF.

The CDR3 loop is CASSVLVGGHEQFF. The CDR3 DNA follows: TGTGCCAGCAGTGTGTTAGTGGGAGGGCATGAGCAGTTCTTC. The chain joins TRBV2 to TRBJ2-1; the match to TRBD2 covers 7 bases. Trimming removed 4 bases from V and 8 bases from J; junction bases left unmatched: 8. The CDR3 has 14 amino acids. CDR1 SNHLY and CDR2 FYNNEI come from the germline V gene.

CDR3 region: CASSLRGLKTDTQYF. The CDR3 DNA reads TGCGCCAGCAGCTTACGGGGGCTAAAGACAGATACGCAGTATTTT. The chain links TRBV5-1 to TRBJ2-3, with D perhaps TRBD1 or TRBD2 (6 bases each). V lost 2 bases, J lost 3 bases, and 13 bases lay in between. Germline V gives CDR1 SGHRS, CDR2 YFSETQ. CDR3 length equals 15 residues.

This clonotype was seen a few times. The chain joins TRBV6-6 to TRBJ2-3, with D possibly TRBD2 on 5 matching bases. V was cut by 5 bases and J by 7 bases, with 19 bases left in between. Germline V lookup: CDR1 MNHNY, CDR2 SVGAGI (reference sequence). CDR3 size: 15 residues. Here the CDR3 reads CASSPREGPRNTQYF. As DNA, the CDR3 is TGTGCCAGCAGTCCCCGCGAGGGCCCGAGAAATACGCAGTATTTT.

This clonotype was counted only a few times. V usage is TRBV29-1 and J usage is TRBJ1-3; 10 bases match TRBD1. J was trimmed by 3 bases and V by 6 bases; bases with no gene match: 2. Germline CDR1 reads SQVTM; CDR2 reads ANQGSEA. This CDR3 region has 13 residues. This CDR3 reads CSVGTGVGNTIYF. The CDR3 DNA sequence: TGCAGCGTGGGGACAGGGGTTGGAAACACCATATATTTT.

This chain uses TRBV25-1 with TRBJ2-2; 11 bases align to TRBD2. CDR1 is MGHDK, CDR2 SYGVNS, per germline. The CDR3 is 17 amino acids. Trimming cost V 5 bases and J 1 base; bases outside gene matches: 6. CDR3 sequence reads: CASSRGGLAVNTGELFF. In nucleotides, the CDR3 is TGTGCCAGCAGTCGTGGGGGACTAGCGGTGAACACCGGGGAGCTGTTTTTT.

V usage is TRBV5-1 and J usage is TRBJ2-1; TRBD2 matches 7 bases. The length of the CDR3 is 14 residues. Trimming took 4 bases from V and 7 from J; bases not matched to a gene: 8. The germline CDR1 and CDR2 sequences are SGHRS and YFSETQ. CDR3 in DNA: TGCGCCAGCAGCCCCATCCCCGGGGGGAATGAGCAGTTCTTC. Protein product: CASSPIPGGNEQFF.

The chain carries TRBV27 and TRBJ2-7, with D uncertain. The germline V gene encodes CDR1 MNHEY and CDR2 SMNVEV (reference sequence). Trimming shortened V by 3 bases and J by 0 bases, and 6 bases separated the two germline ends. The CDR3 loop spans 13 amino acids. The CDR3 region has the DNA TGTGCCAGCAGTTTGGGGTACTCCTACGAGCAGTACTTC. Its translation is CASSLGYSYEQYF.

This chain uses TRBV20-1 with TRBJ1-4; no clear D. The germline V gene has CDR1 DFQATT and CDR2 SNEGSKA (reference sequence). V was clipped by 6 bases and J by 5 bases, with 19 bases between them. The CDR3 length is 15 residues. Written as DNA, the CDR3 is TGCAGTGCCAAAAATTTCCGGGAGTTAAATGAAAAACTGTTTTTT. Amino acid sequence: CSAKNFRELNEKLFF.